These 16 T cell receptor beta chains were all obtained from the same sample, sequenced in a study of OX40 agonist ivuxolimab in advanced cancers. Method: immunoSEQ multiplex PCR; TCRdb's copy keeps in-frame clones and lacks some. This table holds over 60,000 clones, over 90% found once. The sample consisted of CD4+ or CD8+ T cells sorted from blood, taken in a trial of the OX40 agonist ivuxolimab. The receptors shown here come from an adult with an advanced solid tumor such as melanoma, head and neck, liver or kidney cancer.

The CDR3 region is CASAQRGLTGELFF. The CDR3 DNA sequence: TGCGCCAGCGCCCAACGGGGGCTTACCGGGGAGCTGTTTTTT. The rearrangement joins TRBV4-1 to TRBJ2-2; the D call may be TRBD1 or TRBD2 (6 bases each). Deletions cut 8 bases from V and 5 bases from J, with 15 bases between. The V gene's germline CDR1 is MGHRA and CDR2 YSYEKL. The CDR3 covers 14 residues.

This clone was recorded only once. This chain joins TRBV28 and TRBJ1-6; D is unresolved. Per germline, CDR1 MDHEN and CDR2 SYDVKM. V was clipped by 3 bases and J by 4 bases, with 10 bases between them. This CDR3 comprises 15 residues. The CDR3 sequence: CASSFRAVYNSPLHF. Here the CDR3 DNA reads TGTGCCAGCAGTTTTAGGGCAGTTTATAATTCACCCCTCCACTTT.

The rearrangement links TRBV4-1 to TRBJ2-3; D call uncertain. The CDR3 runs 17 residues. The V and J ends lost 4 bases and 7 bases respectively, with 24 bases between them. In germline, CDR1 is MGHRA, CDR2 YSYEKL. CDR3 sequence: CASSRLDRVPKVYTQYF. The CDR3 nucleotides are TGCGCCAGCAGCCGTTTAGACCGGGTTCCTAAGGTTTATACGCAGTATTTT.

The chain combines TRBV4-3 with TRBJ2-7; maybe TRBD1 (5 bases). The CDR3 has 13 amino acids. V gave up 0 bases and J gave up 4 bases, with 7 bases separating them. The V gene's germline CDR1 is LGHNA and CDR2 YSLEER. Here the CDR3 DNA reads TGCGCCAGCAGCCAAGACAAGGGGTACGAGCAGTACTTC. It codes for CASSQDKGYEQYF.

This clone showed up just once. This chain links TRBV7-6 with TRBJ2-3; TRBD2 matches 15 bases. Germline CDR1 SGHVS, CDR2 FNYEAQ. There are 16 residues in the CDR3. J lost 4 bases, V lost 6 bases, and 5 bases had no gene match. The CDR3 sequence: CASRRGLAGGPDTQYF. The CDR3 coding sequence is TGTGCCAGCAGACGGGGACTAGCGGGAGGTCCAGATACGCAGTATTTT.

The rearrangement links TRBV10-3 to TRBJ2-7; D is uncertain. CDR1 ENHRY and CDR2 SYGVKD come from the germline V gene. V was shortened by 0 bases and J by 5 bases, with 8 bases between the two germline ends. CDR3 size: 13 residues. The CDR3 is CAISESGGNEQYF. In nucleotides, the CDR3 is TGTGCCATCAGTGAGTCGGGTGGGAACGAGCAGTACTTC.

This rearrangement joins TRBV6-1 to TRBJ2-5; D is unresolved. Germline lookup yields CDR1 MNHNS and CDR2 SASEGT. The CDR3 has 14 amino acids. V shed 2 bases and J shed 5 bases, with 12 bases lying between them. The CDR3 sequence: CASSEIWPVETQYF. In DNA form, the CDR3 reads TGTGCCAGCAGTGAAATTTGGCCGGTGGAGACCCAGTACTTC.

The genes are TRBV10-3 and TRBJ2-3; 9 bases agree with TRBD2. Germline loops: CDR1 ENHRY, CDR2 SYGVKD. The CDR3 is 13 amino acids. J was trimmed by 5 bases and V by 9 bases; bases with no gene match: 6. Here the CDR3 reads CAIPSGNGDTQYF. The CDR3 nucleotides are TGTGCCATTCCTAGCGGGAATGGAGATACGCAGTATTTT.

This rearrangement joins TRBV28 to TRBJ2-1, with 13 bases fitting TRBD2. Per the germline V gene, CDR1 is MDHEN and CDR2 is SYDVKM. The trim removed 3 bases at V and 7 bases at J, leaving 12 bases unmatched. The CDR3 is 18 amino acids. CDR3: CASSFRTSGSFYTNEQFF. The CDR3 coding sequence is TGTGCCAGCAGTTTTCGGACTAGCGGGAGCTTTTACACGAATGAGCAGTTCTTC.

This rearrangement joins TRBV19 to TRBJ2-7; D perhaps matches TRBD1 (8 bases). The CDR3 totals 17 residues. V was trimmed by 1 base and J by 4 bases, leaving 20 bases between them. Looked up from germline, CDR1 is LNHDA and CDR2 is SQIVND (reference sequence). The CDR3 loop reads CASSIGPGRQGAYEQYF. The CDR3 DNA sequence: TGTGCCAGTAGTATAGGGCCCGGGAGGCAGGGGGCTTACGAGCAGTACTTC.

The J gene is TRBJ2-1, the V gene TRBV30; 7 positions match TRBD1. Germline CDR1 and CDR2: GTSNPN and SVGIG (reference sequence). Trimming took 0 bases from V and 4 from J; bases not matched to a gene: 9. This CDR3 spans 16 amino acids. CDR3 amino acids: CAWSVSRGQAYNEQFF. The DNA of the CDR3 is TGTGCCTGGAGTGTTTCAAGAGGACAGGCATACAATGAGCAGTTCTTC. Together with reference TRBV30 and TRBJ2-1, the CDR3 gives the full variable domain: SQTIHQWPATLVQPVGSPLSLECTVEGTSNPNLYWYRQAAGRGLQLLFYSVGIGQISSEVPQNLSASRPQDRQFILSSKKLLLSDSGFYLCAWSVSRGQAYNEQFFGPGTRLTVL.

The genes are TRBV29-1 and TRBJ2-5, with 8 positions matching TRBD2. Trimming took 7 bases from V and 3 from J; bases not matched to a gene: 10. CDR1 SQVTM and CDR2 ANQGSEA come from the germline V gene. This CDR3 comprises 14 residues. CDR3 nucleotides: TGCAGCGGAACCGGGAGGGCCACAAAAGAGACCCAGTACTTC. Its translation is CSGTGRATKETQYF.

J is TRBJ2-7 and V is TRBV2, with TRBD2 matching 13 bases. The CDR3 loop spans 15 amino acids. The germline V gene has CDR1 SNHLY and CDR2 FYNNEI. Trimming removed 7 bases from V and 7 bases from J; junction bases left unmatched: 10. CDR3 coding DNA: TGTGCCAGCACCGGACTAGCGGGGGTCCCTGGGGAGCAGTACTTC. Its protein is CASTGLAGVPGEQYF.

This chain links TRBV25-1 with TRBJ2-7; D is undetermined. Deletions cut 3 bases from V and 6 bases from J, with 12 bases between. The CDR3 is 13 amino acids. Germline CDR1 reads MGHDK; CDR2 reads SYGVNS. This CDR3 reads CASSERSTIEQYF. The CDR3 region has the DNA TGTGCCAGCAGTGAGAGAAGTACGATCGAGCAGTACTTC.

This chain uses TRBV6-5 with TRBJ2-7, with 8 bases fitting TRBD1. CDR3 length: 16 amino acids. Trimming at V came to 0 bases and at J to 6 bases, leaving 10 bases not matched to a gene. Germline V gene lookup returns CDR1 MNHEY and CDR2 SVGAGI. This CDR3 is CASSYSEDRVSFEQYF. The CDR3 coding sequence is TGTGCCAGCAGTTACTCGGAGGACAGGGTTTCTTTCGAGCAGTACTTC.

This chain uses TRBV28 with TRBJ1-2; 9 bases fit TRBD1. The CDR3 extends over 13 amino acids. Trimming removed 6 bases from V and 6 bases from J; junction bases left unmatched: 5. The germline CDR1 and CDR2 sequences are MDHEN and SYDVKM. CDR3 nucleotide sequence: TGTGCCAGCAGATACCGGGACAGGGATGGCTACACCTTC. This codes for CASRYRDRDGYTF.